Sequencing of this TCR beta chain was carried out in a study of CD8 T cells in ankylosing spondylitis. Study-wide results and limits: Disease-linked clones had a CD8+ phenotype and relatively low frequency in peripheral blood. Seemingly characteristic of ankylosing spondylitis blood was a TCR beta motif consisting of several highly homologous variants. In ankylosing spondylitis patients, matched synovial fluid reportedly showed significant enrichment of disease-linked clones.

CDR3 length: 15 amino acids. Trimming took 4 bases from V and 1 from J, leaving 13 bases between them. Looked up from germline, CDR1 is MNHEY and CDR2 is SVGEGT. Using quantitative 5'-RACE with molecular barcodes, the authors made TCR beta libraries. TCRdb used MiXCR to reprocess the 5' RACE reads, holding one entry per CDR3 protein. The sample shows around 340,000 distinct CDR3 sequences, about 15% of them seen only once. About this clonotype: Its antigen is unknown.

This clonotype originated in a male donor with ankylosing spondylitis or in good health (not recorded which). The chain couples TRBV6-2 or TRBV6-3 to TRBJ1-1; the D is unclear. The sample was blood, either unsorted or a sorted T cell fraction (not recorded which). CDR3 sequence (DNA): TGTGCCAGCAGTTCCGCTCCCCGACAGAACACTGAAGCTTTCTTT. Protein: CASSSAPRQNTEAFF.